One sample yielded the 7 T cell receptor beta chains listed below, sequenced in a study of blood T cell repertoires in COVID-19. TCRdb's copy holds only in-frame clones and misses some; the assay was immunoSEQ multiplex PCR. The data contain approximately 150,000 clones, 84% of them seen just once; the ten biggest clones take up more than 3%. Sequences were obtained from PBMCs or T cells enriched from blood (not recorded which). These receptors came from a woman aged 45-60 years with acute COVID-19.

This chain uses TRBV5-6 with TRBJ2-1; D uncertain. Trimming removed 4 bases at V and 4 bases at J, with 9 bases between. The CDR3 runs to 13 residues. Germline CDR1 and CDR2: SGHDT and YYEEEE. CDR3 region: CASSPSEYNEQFF. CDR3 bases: TGTGCCAGCAGCCCCTCGGAGTACAATGAGCAGTTCTTC.

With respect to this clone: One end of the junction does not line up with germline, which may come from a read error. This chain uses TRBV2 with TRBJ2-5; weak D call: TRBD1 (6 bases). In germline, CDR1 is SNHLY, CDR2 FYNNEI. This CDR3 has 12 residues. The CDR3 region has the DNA TGTGCCAGCAGTGACATTAGGGGGTCATTGCACTTC. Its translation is CASSDIRGSLHF.

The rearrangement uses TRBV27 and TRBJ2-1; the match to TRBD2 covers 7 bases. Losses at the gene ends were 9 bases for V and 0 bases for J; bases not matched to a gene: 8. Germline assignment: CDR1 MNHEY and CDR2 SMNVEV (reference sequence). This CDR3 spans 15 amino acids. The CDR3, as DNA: TGTGCCAGTAAACGAGCGGGGAGCTCCTACAATGAGCAGTTCTTC. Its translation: CASKRAGSSYNEQFF.

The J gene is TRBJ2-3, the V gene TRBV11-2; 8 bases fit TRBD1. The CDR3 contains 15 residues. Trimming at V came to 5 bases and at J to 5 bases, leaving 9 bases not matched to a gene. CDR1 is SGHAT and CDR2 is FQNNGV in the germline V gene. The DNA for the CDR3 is TGTGCCAGCAGCGGGAGGACAGGGCGCGGAGATACGCAGTATTTT. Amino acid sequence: CASSGRTGRGDTQYF.

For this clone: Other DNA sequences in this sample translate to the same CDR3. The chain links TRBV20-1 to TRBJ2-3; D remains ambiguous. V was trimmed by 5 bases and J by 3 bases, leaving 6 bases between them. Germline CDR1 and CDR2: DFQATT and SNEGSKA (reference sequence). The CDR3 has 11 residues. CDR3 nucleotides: TGCAGTGCTCCTAAAACAGATACGCAGTATTTT. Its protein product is CSAPKTDTQYF.

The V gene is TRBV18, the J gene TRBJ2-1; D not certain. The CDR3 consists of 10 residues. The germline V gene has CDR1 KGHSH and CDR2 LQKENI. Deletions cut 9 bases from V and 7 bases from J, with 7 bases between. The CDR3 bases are TGTGCCAGTCGCGAGAATGAGCAGTTCTTC. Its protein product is CASRENEQFF.

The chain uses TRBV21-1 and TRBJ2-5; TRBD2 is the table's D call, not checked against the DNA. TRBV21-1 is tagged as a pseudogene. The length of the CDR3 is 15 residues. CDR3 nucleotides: TGTGCCAGCAGCATTGGACTAGCGGGAGGAGAGACCCAGTACTTC. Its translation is CASSIGLAGGETQYF.